This paragraph covers one T cell receptor (beta chain) sequence. This receptor's antigen is unknown. No qualities accompany the bases; no much larger clone lies one base away. This entry belongs to a study of chemoradiotherapy in HPV16-positive cancers (dated by TCRdb to the early 2020s). Background on the whole study: Candidate HPV-specific T-cell clones and common TCR motifs were defined through functional T-cell assays on cells from a couple of HPV16-positive patients. The study set out to ask whether T-cell immunity against the HPV oncoproteins E6 and E7 changes over the course of chemoradiotherapy and whether that immunity affects survival. The candidate HPV-specific TCRs and motifs were then tracked in TCR repertoires from 86 patients with HPV-related cancers.

The research as a whole found: In HPV16-positive patients, expansion of HPV-responsive T cells during chemoradiotherapy was associated with improved recurrence-free survival. The functional definition of HPV-specific T cells came from only a couple of HPV16-positive patients, and the survival association was reported for HPV16-positive patients. Expansion of candidate HPV-specific clones and E7-related TCR motifs was observed in the tumor microenvironment during treatment, whereas no such expansion was observed for non-HPV-specific T cells.

From its cysteine to its phenylalanine, the CDR3 spans 13 amino acids. Of all the DNA, just the CDR3 is kept, 39 bases in frame from base 1. The V end loses 5 bases and the J end loses 7 bases, and a stretch of 9 bases separates them. Per the germline V gene (reference sequence), LNHDA is the CDR1 and SQIVND is the CDR2. Receptor libraries were prepared by the immunoSEQ multiplex PCR assay. The clones in this table, taken by TCRdb from immuneACCESS, are in-frame only. Not every clone is retained; where verified, under half of the shortfall comes from an unresolved V gene, and the cause of the rest is unknown. The table for this sample lists roughly 9,100 clones; around 70% of them were counted only once. The ten largest make up roughly 9.2% of the sample. Repertoires were sampled repeatedly over the course of chemoradiotherapy, so clonal expansion could be followed in the tumor microenvironment.

This TCR came from a human donor with HPV-associated anogenital cancer. This receptor chain uses TRBV19 and TRBJ1-6, with the D gene too uncertain to name. The sample was acquired from a patient who underwent chemoradiotherapy. DNA sequence: TGTGCCAGTAGTCTCGGTGGCAATTCACCCCTCCACTTT. Its protein product is CASSLGGNSPLHF.